Given below is one T cell receptor beta chain in context. Its antigen is as yet unknown. The CDR3 has 15 amino acids. Germline loops: CDR1 SGHTA, CDR2 FQGNSA. V was shortened by 1 base and J by 5 bases, with 9 bases between the two germline ends. Two lung cancer pathologists independently confirmed each histologic diagnosis. TCRdb's copy holds only in-frame clones and misses some; the assay was immunoSEQ multiplex PCR. The sample carries several thousand clones, 60% to 80% recorded once. This entry belongs to a study of immune evolution from preneoplasia to lung adenocarcinoma. General observations from the study: Highest clonality occurred in KRAS-mutant, not EGFR-mutant or double wild-type, nodules. Top clone share appeared to fall from AAH through AIS, MIA, adenocarcinoma.

The sequenced material came from FFPE minimally invasive lung adenocarcinoma tissue. V gene TRBV7-2 combines with J gene TRBJ1-6, with D tentatively TRBD1 (6 bases). This clonotype originated in a person aged 55-80 years with lung adenocarcinoma. The chain's CDR3 is CASSLDNRDNSPLHF. CDR3 bases: TGTGCCAGCAGCTTAGATAACAGGGATAATTCACCCCTCCACTTT.